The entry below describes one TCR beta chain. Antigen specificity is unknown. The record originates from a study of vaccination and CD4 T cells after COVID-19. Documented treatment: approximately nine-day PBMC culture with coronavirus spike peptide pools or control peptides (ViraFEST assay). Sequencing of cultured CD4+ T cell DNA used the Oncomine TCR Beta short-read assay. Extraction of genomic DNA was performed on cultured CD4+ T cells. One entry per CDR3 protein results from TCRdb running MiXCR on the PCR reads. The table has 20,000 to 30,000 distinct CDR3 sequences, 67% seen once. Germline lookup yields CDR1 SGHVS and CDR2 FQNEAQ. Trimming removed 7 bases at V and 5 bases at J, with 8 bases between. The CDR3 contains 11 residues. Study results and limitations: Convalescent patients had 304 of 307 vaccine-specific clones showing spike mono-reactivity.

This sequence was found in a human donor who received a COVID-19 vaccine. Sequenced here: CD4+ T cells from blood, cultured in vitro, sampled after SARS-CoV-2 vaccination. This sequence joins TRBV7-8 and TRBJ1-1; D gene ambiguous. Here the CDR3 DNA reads TGTGCCAGCACTCGTGGTACTGAAGCTTTCTTT. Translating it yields CASTRGTEAFF.